This is a list of T cell receptor beta chains from one sample in a study of regulatory T cells in long-lasting Graves disease. TCRdb fed the multiplex PCR reads into MiXCR, producing one record per CDR3 protein. There are a few hundred thousand distinct CDR3 sequences in the sample; about a sixth occur only once, and 20% lies in the top ten. The same sample was also used in a study of T cells in Graves' hyperthyroidism and ophthalmopathy.

This sample comprised peripheral blood mononuclear cells (PBMCs), obtained at new diagnosis, from a patient treated with antithyroid drugs. These receptor sequences come from a woman between 18 and 30 years old with Graves disease. Both conserved end residues are part of each CDR3. The D gene is left open where the match is weak. Clone size is stated in some rows and not others, as once, few, many or a class when expanded.

>TRBV7-3|TRBJ2-3|many|18|TRBD2
CASSLKPTSGVGADTQYF
TGTGCCAGCAGCTTAAAGCCGACTAGCGGGGTTGGCGCAGATACGCAGTATTTT
>TRBV7-9|TRBJ2-1|-|14|TRBD1
CASSHPKQGNEQFF
TGTGCCAGCAGCCACCCCAAACAGGGGAATGAGCAGTTCTTC
>TRBV19|TRBJ2-1|few|13|-
CASRDPNLNEQFF
TGTGCCAGCCGGGACCCCAATTTGAATGAGCAGTTCTTC
>TRBV30|TRBJ2-1|many|12|-
CAWRRTGDEQFF
TGTGCCTGGAGGAGGACGGGGGATGAGCAGTTCTTC
>TRBV6-1|TRBJ2-3|many|12|-
CASRVNTDTQYF
TGTGCCAGCAGGGTAAACACAGATACGCAGTATTTT
>TRBV4-1|TRBJ2-5|few|13|-
CASSQGAGETQYF
TGCGCCAGCAGCCAAGGTGCTGGAGAGACCCAGTACTTC
>TRBV5-8|TRBJ1-2|few|12|TRBD1
CASSTDRGGYTF
TGTGCCAGCAGCACGGACAGGGGAGGCTACACCTTC
>TRBV7-3|TRBJ2-5|many|13|-
CASSQGVYETQYF
TGTGCCAGCAGCCAAGGGGTTTACGAGACCCAGTACTTC
>TRBV28|TRBJ1-1|many|14|TRBD1
CASSSRGPWTEAFF
TGTGCCAGCAGCAGCAGGGGGCCTTGGACTGAAGCTTTCTTT
>TRBV24-1|TRBJ2-1|many|15|-
CATSVGRDFYNEQFF
TGTGCCACCAGTGTAGGCAGGGACTTTTACAATGAGCAGTTCTTC
>TRBV2|TRBJ1-5|many|14|TRBD1
CASSEDRGYQPQHF
TGTGCCAGCAGTGAGGACAGGGGATATCAGCCCCAGCATTTT
>TRBV7-8|TRBJ1-4|-|18|-
CASRPPLRDSATNEKLFF
TGTGCCAGCAGGCCACCGCTCCGGGATTCTGCAACTAATGAAAAACTGTTTTTT